The 25 T cell receptor beta chains presented below share a single source sample, sequenced in a study of Graves' ophthalmopathy and Graves' hyperthyroidism. Amplification of TCR beta CDR3 regions used RNA transcripts. First-round RT-PCR relied on HTBI primers, and a second-round multiplex PCR came next. TCRdb re-called the multiplex PCR reads through MiXCR, storing one row per CDR3 protein. The table includes roughly 500,000 distinct CDR3 sequences, about 15% detected once. Sequenced material: blood. Every receptor here comes from a woman aged 25-40 years with Graves' ophthalmopathy.

The chain employs TRBV5-1 and TRBJ1-3, with unresolved D. Trimming left V 1 base short and J 0 bases short, with 14 bases between. CDR1 and CDR2 (germline): SGHRS, YFSETQ. This CDR3 spans 17 amino acids. CDR3 nucleotides: TGCGCCAGCAGCTTGACCCCCACTTTGAGCTCTGGAAACACCATATATTTT. This gives the protein CASSLTPTLSSGNTIYF.

At least ten counts were recorded for this clonotype. The V call is TRBV20-1, the J call TRBJ1-1, with D tentatively TRBD1 (5 bases). The CDR3 extends over 15 amino acids. CDR1 is DFQATT, CDR2 SNEGSKA, per germline (reference sequence). V was clipped by 0 bases and J by 1 base, with 12 bases between them. CDR3 region: CSARDLEGRNTEAFF. CDR3 DNA sequence: TGCAGTGCTAGAGATCTGGAGGGACGGAACACTGAAGCTTTCTTT.

This clonotype was counted at least ten times. The chain has TRBV4-1 and TRBJ1-1, with D perhaps matching TRBD1 (5 bases). CDR1 and CDR2 (germline): MGHRA, YSYEKL. Trimming took 1 base from V and 2 from J, leaving 8 bases between them. The CDR3 is 14 amino acids. Here the CDR3 DNA reads TGCGCCAGCAGCCAAGCGACAGCCAACACTGAAGCTTTCTTT. It yields the protein CASSQATANTEAFF.

This clonotype has ten or more counts. The CDR3, as DNA: TGTGCCAGCAGTGAGGGCAGATACACTGAAGCTTTCTTT. Translated, it gives CASSEGRYTEAFF. The chain uses TRBV6-1 and TRBJ1-1; no clear D. CDR3 length equals 13 residues. Trimming cost V 3 bases and J 3 bases, with 8 bases left between them. Per the germline V gene, CDR1 is MNHNS and CDR2 is SASEGT.

Concerning this clonotype: The junction departs from germline at one end; a sequencing error may be responsible. As DNA, the CDR3 is TGTGCCGGCAGCTTAGGACAGGGGGGATACGAGCAGTACTTC. Translating it yields CAGSLGQGGYEQYF. The chain recombines TRBV11-2 with TRBJ2-7; 10 nucleotides agree with TRBD1. CDR1 SGHAT and CDR2 FQNNGV come from the germline V gene. The CDR3 runs to 14 residues.

The chain uses TRBV20-1 and TRBJ2-4; the D gene is possibly TRBD1 (5 bases). V lost 3 bases and J lost 14, with 17 bases in between. The CDR3 runs 12 residues. The V gene's germline CDR1 is DFQATT and CDR2 SNEGSKA (reference sequence). The CDR3 reads CSARLDRRVKYF. The CDR3 coding sequence is TGCAGTGCTAGGTTAGACAGACGCGTTAAGTACTTC.

This clonotype has at least ten counts. CDR3 sequence: CASRGHFWTETQYF. In DNA form, the CDR3 reads TGTGCCAGCAGGGGACATTTCTGGACGGAGACCCAGTACTTC. The gene calls are TRBV28 and TRBJ2-5, with a possible D match to TRBD1 (6 bases). The V gene lost 6 bases and the J gene lost 5 bases, with 16 bases spanning the gap. This CDR3 comprises 14 residues. CDR1 is MDHEN and CDR2 is SYDVKM in the germline V gene.

This clonotype was counted at least ten times. The V call is TRBV7-9, the J call TRBJ1-2; D not certain. The CDR3 spans 15 residues. Germline values: CDR1 SEHNR, CDR2 FQNEAQ (reference sequence). V lost 2 bases to trimming and J lost 0 bases, with 10 bases between them. The CDR3 region has the DNA TGTGCCAGCAGCTTAACCGGACCTTCTAACTATGGCTACACCTTC. As protein: CASSLTGPSNYGYTF. Full variable domain (remainder filled in from reference TRBV7-9 and TRBJ1-2): DTGVSQNPRHKITKRGQNVTFRCDPISEHNRLYWYRQTLGQGPEFLTYFQNEAQLEKSRLLSDRFSAERPKGSFSTLEIQRTEQGDSAMYLCASSLTGPSNYGYTFGSGTRLTVV.

This clonotype was seen repeatedly, ten times or more. The chain recombines TRBV24-1 with TRBJ1-2; a possible D gene is TRBD1 (6 bases). The germline CDR1 and CDR2 sequences are KGHDR and SFDVKD. The CDR3 covers 14 residues. V lost 2 bases and J lost 8, with 14 bases in between. The CDR3 coding sequence is TGTGCCACCAGTGATTACGGGGGGCGAGGAGGCTACACCTTC. Its protein product is CATSDYGGRGGYTF.

This chain links TRBV2 with TRBJ1-4; D ambiguous. The CDR3 runs 13 residues. Germline V lookup: CDR1 SNHLY, CDR2 FYNNEI. V was cut by 5 bases and J by 1 base, with 5 bases left in between. CDR3 sequence (DNA): TGTGCCAGCAGTAAGAGAACTAATGAAAAACTGTTTTTT. This encodes CASSKRTNEKLFF.

This clonotype was seen at least ten times. The rearrangement uses TRBV7-8 and TRBJ2-7; D not resolved. Germline lookup yields CDR1 SGHVS and CDR2 FQNEAQ. The V end lost 2 bases, the J end lost 10 bases, and 9 bases lay between the germline ends. The CDR3 totals 11 residues. The CDR3 region has the DNA TGTGCCAGCAGCTTATCGTCCCTCCAGTACTTC. Its translation is CASSLSSLQYF.

The rearrangement links TRBV12-3 or TRBV12-4 to TRBJ1-1; the D gene is possibly TRBD1 (5 bases). This CDR3 is 12 amino acids long. The V end lost 3 bases, the J end lost 7 bases, and 9 bases lay between the germline ends. The CDR3 loop reads CASSFSGVEAFF. CDR3 in DNA: TGTGCCAGCAGTTTCTCGGGGGTTGAAGCTTTCTTT.

Only a few counts were recorded for this clonotype. This chain connects TRBV20-1 to TRBJ2-7; 8 bases line up with TRBD2. V shed 1 base, J shed 4 bases, and the junction held 3 bases outside the gene matches. The germline V gene encodes CDR1 DFQATT and CDR2 SNEGSKA (reference sequence). This CDR3 has 13 amino acids. CDR3 DNA: TGCAGTGCTAGAGGAGCGGGGGTGTACGAGCAGTACTTC. Residues: CSARGAGVYEQYF.

The J gene is TRBJ2-7, the V gene TRBV9; D unclear. The germline V gene encodes CDR1 SGDLS and CDR2 YYNGEE. V shed 4 bases and J shed 0 bases, with 11 bases lying between them. The length of the CDR3 is 14 residues. Here the CDR3 reads CASSPNGFSYEQYF. Here the CDR3 DNA reads TGTGCCAGCAGCCCCAACGGTTTCTCCTACGAGCAGTACTTC.

This clonotype has ten or more counts. The chain combines TRBV20-1 with TRBJ1-2; maybe TRBD1 (6 bases). The length of the CDR3 is 15 residues. Trimming cost V 1 base and J 4 bases, with 16 bases left between them. CDR1 DFQATT and CDR2 SNEGSKA come from the germline V gene (reference sequence). CDR3 region: CSARASKDRVYGYTF. CDR3 coding DNA: TGCAGTGCTAGAGCCTCGAAGGACAGAGTCTATGGCTACACCTTC.

This clonotype has ten or more counts. V and J are TRBV11-1 and TRBJ2-7; D uncertain. Germline CDR1 is SGHAT and CDR2 is FQDESV (reference sequence). The ends were cut back, 0 bases at V and 5 bases at J, with 11 bases in the middle. The CDR3 covers 14 residues. The CDR3 nucleotides are TGTGCCAGCAGCTTAGCGCAGGCTGTCAACGAGCAGTACTTC. Protein product: CASSLAQAVNEQYF.

This clonotype was seen many times. The rearrangement uses TRBV5-1 and TRBJ2-5; no firm D call. The CDR3 runs 15 residues. CDR1 SGHRS and CDR2 YFSETQ come from the germline V gene. The ends were cut back, 4 bases at V and 5 bases at J, with 18 bases in the middle. CDR3 coding DNA: TGCGCCAGCAGCCTCCTTGGTGTCATTGGCGAGACCCAGTACTTC. It encodes CASSLLGVIGETQYF.

This clonotype was detected many times. The rearrangement links TRBV11-2 to TRBJ1-1; 9 nucleotides agree with TRBD1. Per germline, CDR1 SGHAT and CDR2 FQNNGV. The CDR3 covers 16 residues. V trimming: 5 bases; J trimming: 4 bases; junction bases outside the gene matches: 11. CDR3 loop: CASSPGQGGGGTEAFF. CDR3 sequence (DNA): TGTGCCAGCAGCCCGGGACAGGGAGGTGGTGGCACTGAAGCTTTCTTT.

This clonotype has a count of ten or more. The chain recombines TRBV12-5 with TRBJ1-2, with D tentatively TRBD1 (6 bases). The V gene's germline CDR1 is LGHNT and CDR2 FRNRAP. The CDR3 is 13 residues long. The V and J ends lost 0 bases and 8 bases respectively, with 10 bases between them. The CDR3 DNA reads as TGTGCTAGTGGTTTGGTACAGGGCAGCGGCTACACCTTC. It translates to CASGLVQGSGYTF.

This clonotype was detected ten times or more. This chain joins TRBV7-3 and TRBJ2-5, with 9 bases aligning to TRBD2. Germline-derived CDR1 and CDR2 are SGHTA and FQGTGA. Germline trimming cut 5 bases from V and 5 bases from J; bases unmatched to any gene: 9. The CDR3 length is 15 residues. CDR3 sequence reads: CASSPSGTSWETQYF. CDR3 coding DNA: TGTGCCAGCAGCCCAAGCGGGACTAGCTGGGAGACCCAGTACTTC.

There are many counts of this clonotype. V gene TRBV15 combines with J gene TRBJ1-5, with D perhaps TRBD1 (5 bases). CDR3 length: 17 amino acids. Germline V CDR1 and CDR2: LNHNV, YYDKDF (reference sequence). Trimming stripped 1 base from V and 0 bases from J, with 13 bases between. This CDR3 is CATSRGIHGTSNQPQHF. CDR3 bases: TGTGCCACCAGCAGAGGGATTCACGGGACTAGCAATCAGCCCCAGCATTTT. Full variable domain (missing parts from reference TRBV15 and TRBJ1-5): DAMVIQNPRYQVTQFGKPVTLSCSQTLNHNVMYWYQQKSSQAPKLLFHYYDKDFNNEADTPDNFQSRRPNTSFCFLDIRSPGLGDTAMYLCATSRGIHGTSNQPQHFGDGTRLSIL.

This clonotype was seen at least ten times. The chain joins TRBV27 to TRBJ2-5; a weak D match, TRBD2 (6 bases). Germline CDR1 MNHEY, CDR2 SMNVEV (reference sequence). V lost 6 bases, J lost 4 bases, and 18 bases lay in between. This CDR3 comprises 15 residues. CDR3 in amino acids: CASRPLSGLTETQYF. CDR3 DNA sequence: TGTGCCAGCAGACCTTTGAGCGGACTAACAGAGACCCAGTACTTC.

The gene calls are TRBV6-1 and TRBJ2-5, with a tentative D call TRBD2 (6 bases). The V end lost 6 bases, the J end lost 2 bases, and 13 bases lay between the germline ends. Germline CDR1 MNHNS, CDR2 SASEGT. The CDR3 has 14 amino acids. CDR3 bases: TGTGCCAGCAGCCCCCCTAGCGTTCAAGAGACCCAGTACTTC. Its protein product is CASSPPSVQETQYF.

The rearrangement links TRBV27 to TRBJ1-5; D gene unclear. V was shortened by 4 bases and J by 5 bases, with 9 bases between the two germline ends. The CDR3 extends over 13 amino acids. Germline lookup yields CDR1 MNHEY and CDR2 SMNVEV (reference sequence). In DNA, the CDR3 is TGTGCCAGCAGTTCCAGCCAAGATCAGCCCCAGCATTTT. Translated: CASSSSQDQPQHF.

This clonotype was counted at least ten times. This chain joins TRBV27 and TRBJ2-5; 10 positions agree with TRBD2. The trim removed 2 bases at V and 7 bases at J, leaving 13 bases unmatched. This CDR3 region has 17 residues. Germline V gene sequence: CDR1 MNHEY, CDR2 SMNVEV (reference sequence). Here the CDR3 reads CASSLPPGQRGGGTQYF. CDR3 bases: TGTGCCAGCAGTTTACCCCCGGGCCAGCGGGGGGGCGGGACCCAGTACTTC.